A single sample is the source of the 30 T cell receptor beta chains below, sequenced in a study of blood T cells in healthy people across ages. The second PCR ran roughly 6 to 11 cycles with a sample-barcoded 5' primer and J-beta primers. TCRdb passed the 5' RACE reads through MiXCR, listing each CDR3 protein once. The data hold over 1,500,000 distinct CDR3 sequences, with around half observed a single time. Material for sequencing was blood. The receptors here all came from a woman aged 40 to 55 in good health.

This clonotype was seen ten or more times. This rearrangement joins TRBV5-1 to TRBJ2-3, with D possibly being TRBD2 (5 bases). Germline values: CDR1 SGHRS, CDR2 YFSETQ. CDR3 length equals 14 residues. Deletions cut 0 bases from V and 5 bases from J, with 10 bases between. This chain's CDR3 is CASSLVGGIDTQYF. The DNA of the CDR3 is TGCGCCAGCAGCTTGGTTGGAGGTATAGATACGCAGTATTTT.

J is TRBJ2-5 and V is TRBV24-1; 11 bases map to TRBD1. Trimming removed 4 bases from V and 2 bases from J; junction bases left unmatched: 5. There are 16 residues in the CDR3. The V gene's germline CDR1 is KGHDR and CDR2 SFDVKD. This chain's CDR3 is CATSEDRDRGQETQYF. CDR3 DNA: TGTGCCACCAGTGAAGACCGGGACAGGGGGCAAGAGACCCAGTACTTC.

This clonotype was found a few times. The chain uses TRBV7-2 and TRBJ2-1, with TRBD2 matching over 12 bases. The CDR3 runs 16 residues. CDR1 SGHTA and CDR2 FQGNSA come from the germline V gene. The junction had 7 bases not matched to a gene; V was cut back by 1 base and J by 9 bases. The CDR3 coding sequence is TGTGCCAGCAGCTTAGAGCCCCTAGCGGGGGGGAGTGAGCAGTTCTTC. This translates into CASSLEPLAGGSEQFF.

This clonotype was counted at least ten times. The rearrangement uses TRBV28 and TRBJ2-1, with D maybe TRBD1 (5 bases). CDR1 and CDR2 from the germline V gene are MDHEN and SYDVKM. This CDR3 has 17 amino acids. The ends were cut back, 7 bases at V and 1 base at J, with 20 bases in the middle. The CDR3 DNA is TGTGCCAGCACGTCTGCTGGGGCTACCACATCCTACAATGAGCAGTTCTTC. Protein sequence: CASTSAGATTSYNEQFF.

The CDR3 region has the DNA TGCGCCAGCAGCGCCAGGGAGAGCTCCTATAATTCACCCCTCCACTTT. Translation gives CASSARESSYNSPLHF. The J gene is TRBJ1-6, the V gene TRBV5-1, with D possibly TRBD1 on 5 matching bases. Trimming removed 4 bases at V and 0 bases at J, with 11 bases between. The germline V gene encodes CDR1 SGHRS and CDR2 YFSETQ. This CDR3 is built from 16 residues. The full variable domain, with the rest looked up from reference TRBV5-1 and TRBJ1-6, is KAGVTQTPRYLIKTRGQQVTLSCSPISGHRSVSWYQQTPGQGLQFLFEYFSETQRNKGNFPGRFSGRQFSNSRSEMNVSTLELGDSALYLCASSARESSYNSPLHFGNGTRLTVT.

The rearrangement joins TRBV5-1 to TRBJ1-2, with 12 bases lining up with TRBD1. Looked up from germline, CDR1 is SGHRS and CDR2 is YFSETQ. This CDR3 contains 16 residues. V was pared by 4 bases and J by 0 bases, with 4 bases of the junction left unmatched. For the CDR3, the DNA is TGCGCCAGCAGCCGGGACAGGGGGCAATCTAACTATGGCTACACCTTC. This sequence encodes CASSRDRGQSNYGYTF.

This clonotype was seen only a few times. V gene TRBV7-9 combines with J gene TRBJ2-1, with 7 nucleotides matching TRBD1. V lost 7 bases and J lost 5; bases outside the gene matches: 8. The CDR3 is made up of 14 amino acids. Per the germline V gene, CDR1 is SEHNR and CDR2 is FQNEAQ (reference sequence). This chain's CDR3 is CASMGTAWDNEQFF. CDR3 bases: TGTGCCAGCATGGGGACAGCTTGGGACAATGAGCAGTTCTTC.

This chain uses TRBV5-1 with TRBJ2-5, with D possibly being TRBD2 (7 bases). Germline V gene sequence: CDR1 SGHRS, CDR2 YFSETQ. The CDR3 loop spans 14 amino acids. The V and J ends lost 5 bases and 2 bases respectively, with 13 bases between them. In DNA form, the CDR3 reads TGCGCCAGCAGGCCACAGGGAGGGCAAGAGACCCAGTACTTC. Translating it yields CASRPQGGQETQYF.

This clonotype was counted a few times. This chain uses TRBV25-1 with TRBJ2-6, with D unclear. CDR3 length: 12 residues. V was trimmed by 8 bases and J by 4 bases, leaving 6 bases between them. The germline CDR1 and CDR2 sequences are MGHDK and SYGVNS. The DNA for the CDR3 is TGTGCCAGCCAAAGAGGGGCCAACGTCCTGACTTTC. Residues: CASQRGANVLTF.

This clonotype was seen more than once but under ten times. The chain joins TRBV11-1 to TRBJ2-1, with unresolved D. The CDR3 is made up of 13 amino acids. Germline V gene data show CDR1 as SGHAT and CDR2 as FQDESV (reference sequence). The V gene lost 6 bases and the J gene lost 10 bases, with 16 bases spanning the gap. CDR3 sequence reads: CASRRSLLGEQFF. The CDR3, as DNA: TGTGCCAGCAGGCGTAGTCTACTGGGCGAGCAGTTCTTC.

This clonotype was observed a few times. This chain's CDR3 is CASRPGQTYEQYF. CDR3 DNA sequence: TGTGCCAGCAGACCGGGACAGACCTACGAGCAGTACTTC. The rearrangement uses TRBV27 and TRBJ2-7; TRBD1 agrees at 7 bases. V dropped 6 bases and J dropped 2; count of bases not matched to a gene: 4. CDR3 length: 13 amino acids. The germline V gene encodes CDR1 MNHEY and CDR2 SMNVEV (reference sequence).

The chain combines TRBV20-1 with TRBJ2-1, with 13 bases identical to TRBD2. V was clipped by 5 bases and J by 0 bases; unmatched bases: 7. Germline CDR1 DFQATT, CDR2 SNEGSKA (reference sequence). The CDR3 spans 17 residues. CDR3 nucleotides: TGCAGTGCTGGGGGACTAGCGGGGTTAAGCTCCTACAATGAGCAGTTCTTC. This sequence encodes CSAGGLAGLSSYNEQFF.

This clonotype was picked up a small number of times. The chain carries TRBV7-9 and TRBJ1-2; D is possibly TRBD1 (6 bases). Germline lookup yields CDR1 SEHNR and CDR2 FQNEAQ (reference sequence). The CDR3 runs 14 residues. Trimming shortened V by 4 bases and J by 5 bases, and 14 bases separated the two germline ends. The CDR3 spells CASSSTTGRYGYTF. The CDR3 DNA reads TGTGCCAGCAGCTCTACTACAGGGAGGTATGGCTACACCTTC.

This clonotype has just a few counts. The chain couples TRBV6-4 to TRBJ2-1; 7 nucleotides match TRBD1. This CDR3 is built from 15 residues. V gave up 7 bases and J gave up 8 bases; unmatched junction bases: 14. Looked up from germline, CDR1 is MRHNA and CDR2 is SNTAGT. The CDR3: CASTLDRATRDEQFF. Here the CDR3 DNA reads TGTGCCAGCACCTTAGACAGGGCAACTAGAGATGAGCAGTTCTTC.

This clonotype appeared once. The chain is built from TRBV13 and TRBJ2-1, with 10 bases aligning to TRBD1. The V gene's germline CDR1 is PRHDT and CDR2 FYEKMQ (reference sequence). The CDR3 length is 20 residues. V lost 4 bases, J lost 0 bases, and 15 bases stayed unmatched. This CDR3 is CASSSLGGTGERDSYNEQFF. The CDR3 coding sequence is TGTGCCAGCAGCTCACTCGGAGGGACAGGGGAAAGGGACTCCTACAATGAGCAGTTCTTC.

The chain recombines TRBV20-1 with TRBJ1-6; TRBD1 matches 7 bases. J lost 10 bases, V lost 3 bases, and 12 bases had no gene match. Germline V lookup: CDR1 DFQATT, CDR2 SNEGSKA (reference sequence). CDR3 length: 15 residues. CDR3 region: CSASAGTGANSPLHF. CDR3 sequence (DNA): TGCAGTGCTAGTGCGGGTACAGGGGCAAACTCACCCCTCCACTTT.

The chain recombines TRBV5-6 with TRBJ2-1, with TRBD1 matching 7 bases. Germline V gene lookup returns CDR1 SGHDT and CDR2 YYEEEE. The CDR3 loop spans 16 amino acids. V lost 1 base to trimming and J lost 1 base; unmatched junction nucleotides: 5. The CDR3 protein is CASSLRQGLSYNEQFF. In DNA form, the CDR3 reads TGTGCCAGCAGCTTGCGACAGGGCTTATCCTACAATGAGCAGTTCTTC.

The gene calls are TRBV20-1 and TRBJ1-2, with 10 bases matching TRBD1. The CDR3 is 16 residues long. V dropped 6 bases and J dropped 5; count of bases not matched to a gene: 15. Germline CDR1 is DFQATT and CDR2 is SNEGSKA (reference sequence). The CDR3 DNA follows: TGCAGTGCGAGCTCCCGATGGAAGGGACAGGGGTATGGCTACACCTTC. This sequence encodes CSASSRWKGQGYGYTF.

This clonotype was recorded a few times. The chain combines TRBV5-1 with TRBJ2-4; a possible D gene is TRBD2 (5 bases). V gave up 2 bases and J gave up 2 bases, with 23 bases separating them. The germline gives CDR1 SGHRS, CDR2 YFSETQ. The length of the CDR3 is 19 residues. The DNA for the CDR3 is TGCGCCAGCAGCTTCCCCGTCCGGGGTGTGGATGCATCCAAAAACATTCAGTACTTC. Protein sequence: CASSFPVRGVDASKNIQYF.

The count of this clonotype is one. Compared with germline, one end of the junction differs, possibly owing to a read error. The gene calls are TRBV24-1 and TRBJ2-7, with 8 bases matching TRBD1. CDR3 length: 15 amino acids. CDR1 KGHDR and CDR2 SFDVKD come from the germline V gene. The CDR3 protein is CAASDWGTGAYEQYF. In nucleotides, the CDR3 is TGTGCCGCCAGTGATTGGGGGACAGGAGCCTACGAGCAGTACTTC.

This sequence joins TRBV7-2 and TRBJ2-1; D unresolved. The germline V gene has CDR1 SGHTA and CDR2 FQGNSA. With 4 bases removed from V and 13 bases from J, the gap between germline ends came to 11 bases. This CDR3 is built from 11 residues. The CDR3 is CASSSSETQFF. DNA for the CDR3: TGTGCCAGCAGCTCATCCGAGACCCAGTTCTTC.

CDR3 loop: CASGRRAQETQYF. The CDR3 DNA follows: TGTGCCAGCGGACGGAGGGCACAAGAGACCCAGTACTTC. The chain links TRBV6-2 or TRBV6-3 to TRBJ2-5, with D possibly being TRBD2 (6 bases). V was cut by 8 bases and J by 2 bases, with 12 bases left in between. CDR3 length: 13 amino acids. Germline V CDR1 and CDR2: MNHEY, SVGEGT.

This clonotype turned up a few times. CDR3 residues: CASSSKGLAGPNEQFF. The CDR3 DNA reads as TGTGCCAGCAGCTCGAAGGGACTAGCGGGACCCAATGAGCAGTTCTTC. The rearrangement joins TRBV7-2 to TRBJ2-1; 13 nucleotides agree with TRBD2. V dropped 4 bases and J dropped 6; count of bases not matched to a gene: 6. The length of the CDR3 is 16 residues. Germline V lookup: CDR1 SGHTA, CDR2 FQGNSA.

The J gene is TRBJ2-1, the V gene TRBV20-1; D possibly uses TRBD1 or TRBD2 (5 bases each). The CDR3 extends over 12 amino acids. V lost 6 bases, J lost 5 bases, and 11 bases lay in between. The germline CDR1 and CDR2 sequences are DFQATT and SNEGSKA (reference sequence). CDR3 coding DNA: TGCAGTGCACACCGGGGCCACAATGAGCAGTTCTTC. Its translation: CSAHRGHNEQFF.

The chain recombines TRBV20-1 with TRBJ1-2, with D uncertain. This CDR3 region has 11 residues. CDR1 is DFQATT, CDR2 SNEGSKA, per germline (reference sequence). The germline V and J ends were trimmed by 6 bases and 5 bases, with 10 bases remaining between them. DNA for the CDR3: TGCAGTGCCGTCTTCTTTTATGGCTACACCTTC. Its protein is CSAVFFYGYTF.

This clonotype was picked up a small number of times. V and J are TRBV12-3 or TRBV12-4 and TRBJ1-2; D gene uncertain. V lost 5 bases, J lost 7 bases, and 14 bases lay in between. The CDR3 spans 13 residues. This chain's CDR3 is CASSIPWSGGYTF. The CDR3 DNA sequence: TGTGCCAGCAGTATACCTTGGTCGGGTGGCTACACCTTC.

The V call is TRBV15, the J call TRBJ2-3; D is perhaps TRBD2 (5 bases). Trimming removed 6 bases from V and 8 bases from J, with 9 bases in between. The CDR3 runs to 11 residues. From germline, CDR1 is LNHNV and CDR2 YYDKDF (reference sequence). The CDR3, as DNA: TGTGCCACCAGTTCCGGGATTACGCAGTATTTT. Protein: CATSSGITQYF.

This clonotype was seen only a few times. V gene TRBV6-6 combines with J gene TRBJ1-2, with D possibly matching TRBD1 (6 bases). V lost 2 bases and J 8 bases, leaving 9 bases between the germline ends. This CDR3 is 12 amino acids long. Germline V gene sequence: CDR1 MNHNY, CDR2 SVGAGI (reference sequence). CDR3 region: CASSYVQGGYTF. The DNA of the CDR3 is TGTGCCAGCAGTTACGTTCAGGGGGGCTACACCTTC.

This clonotype was seen only a few times. This chain connects TRBV15 to TRBJ2-3; D is undetermined. The CDR3 has 13 residues. The V and J ends lost 2 bases and 2 bases respectively, with 5 bases between them. Germline V gene lookup returns CDR1 LNHNV and CDR2 YYDKDF (reference sequence). The CDR3 sequence is CATSRPNTDTQYF. The CDR3 nucleotides are TGTGCCACCAGCAGACCTAACACAGATACGCAGTATTTT.

The table lists this clonotype with a few counts. V gene TRBV7-6 combines with J gene TRBJ1-5; 8 positions agree with TRBD1. Germline V CDR1 and CDR2: SGHVS, FNYEAQ. The CDR3 totals 15 residues. After removal of 5 bases from V and 2 bases from J, the junction contained 5 bases not matched to a gene. CDR3 protein: CASSITGGGNQPQHF. The CDR3 coding sequence is TGTGCCAGCAGCATTACAGGGGGAGGCAATCAGCCCCAGCATTTT.